This TCR beta chain was sequenced during a study of cytomegalovirus exposure and HLA in healthy donors (dated by TCRdb to about 2017). About the study as a whole: In an earlier analysis of 587 of the donors, 250 to 350 Gb of sequence data and 117 million unique TCR beta sequences from about 179 million T cells were reported. Approximately 310 gigabases of sequencing data and 80 million or so unique TCR sequences were included in an early release covering 550 to 650 HLA-typed donors. Among the roughly 390 genotyped donors, about 85% belonged to the genetic ancestry cluster associated with self-reported Caucasian donors. The aim of the study was to test whether cataloging public T cell receptors could identify signatures of past pathogen exposure. Using immunosequencing, the study profiled T cell repertoires from 550 to 750 subjects and related those repertoires to cytomegalovirus serostatus. A separate validation cohort of about 110 different subjects was used in addition to the approximately 670-subject first cohort. To predict cytomegalovirus infection status, the study combined high-throughput TCR immunosequencing, statistical association of individual TCRs with disease status, and machine learning. A later analysis re-analyzed previously published TCR beta repertoires from 650 to 800 donors and added high-resolution HLA genotyping to study TCR occurrence patterns. Rather than drawing on any new phenotypic data, the later analysis identified candidate immune exposures from TCR beta sequences and the way those sequences occurred across donors. In an earlier analysis of 587 of the donors, high-throughput TCR beta sequencing was used to judge whether each TCR beta V gene segment behaved as functional or pseudogenic. Donor age, sex, ethnicity and CMV serostatus were compiled alongside the repertoire data. Genome-wide SNP genotypes for about 65% of the roughly 670 donors were used in a later genetic analysis, which treated that subset as a discovery cohort. Every repertoire in the discovery cohort had been generated on one and the same sequencing platform. HLA typing included class I and class II loci at four-digit resolution. Typing coverage differed by locus: A, B, C, DRB1 and DQB1 were typed in about 620-630 donors, DQA1 in 500 to 550, DPA1 in some 600, and DPB1 in just under 490. About five DR-DQ haplotypes were treated as single units for association and clustering because of strong linkage in the cohort. Among roughly 400 genotyped donors of the cohort, an average of 235,054 unique TCR beta nucleotide sequences were sequenced per donor, approximately 20% of them non-productive. On the study overall, not on this receptor specifically: V-gene and J-gene trimming of TCR beta chains was associated with a missense DCLRE1C variant in a later genetic analysis, and the association was replicated in an independent cohort. Roughly uniform sequencing depth across donors was assumed in presence/absence analyses, although this assumption may not hold. Several of the top co-occurrence clusters appeared to be linked to parvovirus B19, influenza, CMV and Epstein-Barr virus, according to a later analysis. According to a later genetic analysis, donors in an Asian-associated ancestry cluster had fewer N-insertions in productive TCRs than the approximately 670-donor mean. The cohort was sequenced for TCR beta chains only, and without alpha or paired-chain data the features that could be detected were limited. According to the authors, the approach could potentially be generalized to other disease states and immunological phenotypes. A later analysis associated 15,000 to 20,000 TCR beta sequences with specific HLA alleles at a false discovery rate of 0.05. Because HLA typing was unavailable for some donors at each locus, only the typed subset was used in association tests. The earlier analysis of approximately 560 of the donors excluded 15 to 20 rarely observed V segments, including chromosome 9 orphons, because counts were too low. In vitro tests confirmed that a few of the cytomegalovirus-associated TCR beta chains recognize cytomegalovirus antigens. Most TCR sequences were seen in very few donors, while some public TCRs were found in many individuals. A cluster of highly shared sequence variants was judged likely to be a technical artifact of the sequencing pipeline. In the study, around 160 TCR beta chains were listed as associated with cytomegalovirus. Correlated functional status among segregating V segments might be attributable to linkage disequilibrium, but an unknown experimental factor could not be ruled out. In a later analysis, TCR association rates were found to vary across HLA loci, with the most associated TCRs seen for DRB1 alleles and the fewest for HLA-C alleles. Most CMV-associated TCR beta chains appeared to be HLA-restricted in a later analysis, and the HLA associations seemed to be driven largely by CMV exposure. A further reported finding was that TCR beta sequences accurately predicted the HLA-A and HLA-B alleles for most subjects in the first cohort. When HLA alleles, especially DR and DQ, strongly co-occurred, attributing TCR associations to individual alleles was difficult. The classifier was reported to diagnose cytomegalovirus status with high specificity and sensitivity in both the original and validation cohorts. Immune exposure information for the cohort was limited to CMV serostatus. In an earlier analysis of approximately 600 of the donors, most TCR beta V segments were observed in productive rearrangements about 87% or about 30% of the time, broadly matching IMGT annotations. The 87-base-pair reads could not distinguish some IMGT-functional V segments, including TRBV6-2 and TRBV6-3, so those segments were excluded. In a later analysis, HLA-associated TCR beta chains were found to be more clonally expanded and to have lower generation probabilities than equally common non-associated chains.

The cohort comprised several hundred healthy bone marrow donors. All cohort members were sampled while nominally healthy, although unrecorded immune exposures were likely present. CMV serostatus was positive for roughly 290 and negative for about half of the roughly 700 cohort members, and was not recorded for this donor. A peripheral blood sample was provided by each donor, and peripheral blood mononuclear cells were used for TCR beta sequencing. The Qiagen DNeasy Blood Extraction Kit was used to extract genomic DNA from the blood cell samples. V is cut back by 6 bases and J by 8 bases, with 15 bases in the junction unmatched. Including cysteine and phenylalanine, the CDR3 has 17 amino acids. Only the CDR3 DNA stays, 51 bases, in frame from base 1. Per the germline V gene, SGHTA is the CDR1 and FQGNSA is the CDR2. On this clone: This clone's antigen is unknown. Nothing much larger sits one base from this clone, and base qualities are not available.

The library was built by means of the immunoSEQ multiplex PCR assay. For the multiplex PCR, a mixture combining 60 forward primers for TCR Vbeta segments and 13 reverse primers for TCR Jbeta segments was used. The CDR3 region of rearranged TCR beta genes was amplified from genomic DNA with a multiplex PCR assay. The amplified TCR beta libraries were sequenced on the Illumina HiSeq System as 87-base-pair reads. In the source study's methods: A later analysis counted tens of millions of unique TCR beta chains across the approximately 700 repertoires, and some 12 million of these chains were shared by at least two donors. To remove PCR and sequencing errors, raw reads were error-corrected and collapsed into unique sequences using a nearest-neighbor algorithm that merged closely related sequences. To assign V, D and J gene segments, CDR3 sequences were aligned to IMGT reference sequences. For a sequence to be retained, a match of at least six nucleotides was required to both a V gene segment and a J gene segment. Rearrangements were called productive when the CDR3 lacked stop codons and stayed in frame with V and J; all others were non-productive. CDR3 was defined according to IMGT convention as the region running from the second conserved V-encoded cysteine to the conserved J-encoded phenylalanine. Sequences without an unambiguous match to a single V gene segment were excluded from the earlier analysis of about 630 of the donors. In an earlier analysis of 450 to 750 of the donors, a V segment was called functional when productive rearrangements were above 56.7%, and segregating when the standard deviation between donors exceeded 5%. To diagnose cytomegalovirus status from the catalog of TCR beta chain sequences, a statistical classification framework was built. In a later analysis, V and J genes were assigned by comparing TCR nucleotide sequences against IMGT/GENE-DB human TR gene sequences. The TCRdist pipeline was used in a later analysis to assign CDR3 sequences and most-parsimonious VDJ recombination scenarios. In a later analysis, every TCR beta chain was defined by the combination of its CDR3 amino acid sequence and its V-gene family, and reads without a unique V-gene family were dropped. As a way to deal with suspected cross-contamination and a sequencing artifact, a later analysis dropped hundreds of nucleotide sequences that were highly shared and had low generation probability. A later analysis calculated a clonal expansion index for each public chain from normalized within-repertoire ranks of inferred template counts. Generation probabilities in a later analysis came from a VDJ recombination model fitted to out-of-frame rearrangements, and those results were checked against IGoR. A later analysis scored TCR-TCR, TCR-HLA and TCR-CMV co-occurrence with hypergeometric tests, applying a repertoire-size bias correction to TCR pairs. A later analysis estimated false discovery rates by permuting HLA or CMV assignments 20 times. A later analysis grouped co-occurring TCRs with DBSCAN, adding TCRdist sequence similarity when clustering within HLA-allele-positive subsets. Repertoires with fewer than 30,000 or more than 120,000 public chains, plus five repertoires with anomalous nucleotide sharing, were excluded from co-occurrence clustering. Not all clones reach the TCRdb copy of this immuneACCESS table, which keeps in-frame sequences only. Checked studies attribute under half of the gap to unresolved V genes and leave the rest unexplained. That table gives V, J and clone size, and the DNA gave D and trimming. For this sample the table gives about 42,000 clones, of which 50% were detected only once. The top ten clonotypes cover about 12% of the sample.

The chain is made from TRBV7-2 and TRBJ1-4; TRBD1 fits 10 bases in the junction. Sequencing was carried out using PBMCs. The sequence derives from a human donor in good health. The DNA sequence is given as TGTGCCAGCAGTCTTTTCAACCCCGGGACAGGGGACGAAAAACTGTTTTTT. Its protein product is CASSLFNPGTGDEKLFF.